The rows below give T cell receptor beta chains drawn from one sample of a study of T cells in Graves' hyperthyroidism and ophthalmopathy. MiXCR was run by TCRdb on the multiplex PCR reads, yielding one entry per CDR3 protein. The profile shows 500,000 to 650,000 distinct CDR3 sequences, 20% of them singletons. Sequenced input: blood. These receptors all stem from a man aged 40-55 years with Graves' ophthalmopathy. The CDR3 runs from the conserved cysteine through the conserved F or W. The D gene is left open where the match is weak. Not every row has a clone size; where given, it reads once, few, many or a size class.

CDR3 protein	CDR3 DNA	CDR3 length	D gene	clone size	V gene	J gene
CASAGLAVTDTQYF	TGTGCCTCAGCCGGACTAGCCGTCACAGATACGCAGTATTTT	14	TRBD2	.	TRBV10-3	TRBJ2-3
CSARPQWGGTDTQYF	TGCAGTGCTAGGCCCCAATGGGGGGGCACAGATACGCAGTATTTT	15	.	many	TRBV20-1	TRBJ2-3
CASSVFGSAYEQYF	TGTGCCAGCAGTGTATTCGGGAGTGCCTACGAGCAGTACTTC	14	.	many	TRBV28	TRBJ2-7
CASSQTSAIRNPTQYF	TGTGCCAGCAGCCAAACTAGCGCGATCCGGAATCCTACGCAGTATTTT	16	TRBD2	few	TRBV28	TRBJ2-3
CASSLDPNEQFF	TGTGCCAGCAGCTTAGATCCCAATGAGCAGTTCTTC	12	.	.	TRBV11-3	TRBJ2-1
CASSQEPRRFYGYTF	TGCGCCAGCAGCCAAGAACCCCGACGGTTCTATGGCTACACCTTC	15	.	.	TRBV4-1	TRBJ1-2
CASSRSGGPPTGELFF	TGTGCCAGCAGCCGTAGCGGGGGACCTCCGACCGGGGAGCTGTTTTTT	16	TRBD2	once	TRBV3-1	TRBJ2-2
CASSFPTSANTDTQYF	TGTGCCAGCAGTTTCCCGACTAGCGCCAACACAGATACGCAGTATTTT	16	TRBD2	few	TRBV6-2/TRBV6-3	TRBJ2-3
CSATSTSGTDNEQFF	TGCAGTGCAACCTCGACTAGCGGGACCGACAATGAGCAGTTCTTC	15	TRBD2	.	TRBV20-1	TRBJ2-1
CAISESLIGTGANYGYTF	TGTGCCATCAGTGAGTCGTTAATCGGGACAGGGGCTAACTATGGCTACACCTTC	18	TRBD1	.	TRBV10-3	TRBJ1-2
CAGSQGQGGYEQYF	TGTGCCGGCAGCCAAGGGCAGGGAGGGTACGAGCAGTACTTC	14	TRBD2	.	TRBV14	TRBJ2-7
CASRRDSQGLAFF	TGTGCCAGCAGGCGGGACTCCCAGGGATTGGCTTTCTTT	13	.	.	TRBV2	TRBJ1-1
CSAVWTGRSPPLHF	TGCAGTGCTGTCTGGACAGGGAGGAGCCCACCCCTCCACTTT	14	TRBD1	many	TRBV20-1	TRBJ1-6
CASSPTGYYEQYF	TGCGCCAGCAGCCCGACAGGGTACTACGAGCAGTACTTC	13	TRBD1	many	TRBV5-1	TRBJ2-7
CASSFRRLAGTSGEQFF	TGTGCCAGCAGCTTCCGAAGACTAGCGGGGACGTCAGGGGAGCAGTTCTTC	17	TRBD2	many	TRBV11-2	TRBJ2-1
CAWSPGQGLFGELFF	TGTGCCTGGAGTCCGGGACAGGGATTATTCGGGGAGCTGTTTTTT	15	TRBD1	many	TRBV30	TRBJ2-2
CASSLDSQVTEAFF	TGTGCCAGCAGCTTGGACAGCCAAGTCACTGAAGCTTTCTTT	14	.	many	TRBV5-4	TRBJ1-1
CASSLGGRETQYF	TGTGCCAGCAGTTTAGGCGGGAGGGAGACCCAGTACTTC	13	TRBD2	many	TRBV28	TRBJ2-5
CASGYPPTGTSGPNEQFF	TGTGCCAGCGGATACCCCCCTACCGGGACTAGCGGGCCCAATGAGCAGTTCTTC	18	TRBD2	.	TRBV11-2	TRBJ2-1
CASSPDRGTGELFF	TGCGCCAGCAGCCCGGACAGGGGGACCGGGGAGCTGTTTTTT	14	TRBD1	many	TRBV5-1	TRBJ2-2
CASSLAGTREETQYF	TGTGCCAGCAGCTTAGCCGGGACACGCGAAGAGACCCAGTACTTC	15	.	.	TRBV7-8	TRBJ2-5
CASSYWRESDTQYF	TGTGCCAGCAGTTACTGGAGGGAATCGGATACGCAGTATTTT	14	.	few	TRBV6-5	TRBJ2-3
CASSLRPSGSYNEQFF	TGTGCCAGCAGCCTAAGACCTAGCGGGAGCTACAATGAGCAGTTCTTC	16	TRBD2	.	TRBV7-8	TRBJ2-1
CASNLTGALPTDTQYF	TGCGCCAGCAACTTAACAGGGGCGCTCCCCACAGATACGCAGTATTTT	16	TRBD1	few	TRBV4-1	TRBJ2-3
CASSQDATGRRGFTGEQFF	TGCGCCAGCAGCCAAGATGCCACGGGGAGGCGGGGGTTCACGGGGGAGCAGTTCTTC	19	TRBD2	.	TRBV4-1	TRBJ2-1
CASSYKTSYEQYF	TGTGCCAGCAGTTACAAGACATCCTACGAGCAGTACTTC	13	.	.	TRBV27	TRBJ2-7
CASGDWADSYEQYF	TGTGCCAGCGGGGACTGGGCGGACTCCTACGAGCAGTACTTC	14	.	few	TRBV12-3/TRBV12-4	TRBJ2-7
CAWSPGQGAKLFF	TGTGCCTGGAGTCCCGGACAGGGAGCAAAACTGTTTTTT	13	TRBD1	.	TRBV30	TRBJ1-4
CASSLTPGPDEQYF	TGTGCCAGCAGCTTAACTCCCGGGCCCGACGAGCAGTACTTC	14	.	.	TRBV11-1	TRBJ2-7
CASRSGTGWNEKLFF	TGTGCCAGCAGGTCCGGGACAGGGTGGAATGAAAAACTGTTTTTT	15	TRBD1	.	TRBV7-2	TRBJ1-4
CASSLGPRRTTNNEQFF	TGTGCCAGCAGCTTAGGACCTCGGAGGACTACAAACAATGAGCAGTTCTTC	17	.	.	TRBV7-8	TRBJ2-1
CASSSRLAGELFF	TGCGCCAGCAGCTCAAGACTAGCCGGGGAGCTGTTTTTT	13	.	many	TRBV5-1	TRBJ2-2
CASSLAGSETQYF	TGTGCCAGCAGCTTAGCGGGTTCAGAGACCCAGTACTTC	13	.	many	TRBV11-2	TRBJ2-5
CASSGGGGYYGYTF	TGTGCCAGCAGTGGAGGGGGCGGTTACTATGGCTACACCTTC	14	TRBD1	.	TRBV2	TRBJ1-2
CSAAAGVGEAFF	TGCAGTGCAGCCGCGGGGGTCGGTGAAGCTTTCTTT	12	.	.	TRBV20-1	TRBJ1-1
CASSRSGRGNYGYTF	TGTGCCAGCAGCCGCAGTGGAAGGGGAAACTATGGCTACACCTTC	15	.	many	TRBV3-1	TRBJ1-2
CASSRNRGSYNEQFF	TGTGCCAGCAGTAGAAACAGGGGGTCCTACAATGAGCAGTTCTTC	15	TRBD1	many	TRBV6-1	TRBJ2-1
CASSLGQGALTEAFF	TGTGCCAGCAGTTTGGGACAGGGGGCGCTGACTGAAGCTTTCTTT	15	TRBD1	many	TRBV12-3/TRBV12-4	TRBJ1-1
CASTLGANPNTGELFF	TGTGCCAGCACTCTAGGGGCAAACCCGAACACCGGGGAGCTGTTTTTT	16	.	many	TRBV7-2	TRBJ2-2
CASSSGQQADTQYF	TGTGCCAGCAGTTCCGGACAGCAAGCAGATACGCAGTATTTT	14	.	many	TRBV12-3/TRBV12-4	TRBJ2-3
CASSFWTSGGAAGEQYF	TGTGCCAGCAGTTTTTGGACTAGCGGGGGGGCCGCTGGCGAGCAGTACTTC	17	TRBD2	many	TRBV28	TRBJ2-7
CASSWEPLGTDTQYF	TGTGCCAGCAGCTGGGAACCGCTGGGCACAGATACGCAGTATTTT	15	.	.	TRBV7-6	TRBJ2-3
CASRPLAGREQYF	TGTGCCAGCAGGCCCCTGGCAGGGCGCGAGCAGTACTTC	13	.	.	TRBV4-2	TRBJ2-7
CASSPLPGTEVETQYF	TGTGCCAGCTCTCCCCTCCCCGGGACAGAGGTGGAGACCCAGTACTTC	16	TRBD1	few	TRBV18	TRBJ2-5
CASSPATGSYGQYF	TGTGCCAGCAGCCCGGCGACAGGCTCCTACGGGCAGTACTTC	14	.	.	TRBV11-3	TRBJ2-7
CAISESTEYYEQYF	TGTGCCATCAGTGAGTCTACAGAATATTACGAGCAGTACTTC	14	.	.	TRBV10-3	TRBJ2-7
CASSLGGPYQPQHF	TGCGCCAGCAGCTTGGGAGGGCCCTATCAGCCCCAGCATTTT	14	.	few	TRBV5-1	TRBJ1-5
CASSPDRGHFTDTQYF	TGTGCCAGCAGTCCGGACAGGGGGCACTTCACAGATACGCAGTATTTT	16	TRBD1	.	TRBV6-2/TRBV6-3	TRBJ2-3
CASSLIGSSYEQYF	TGCGCCAGCAGCTTGATCGGGTCCTCCTACGAGCAGTACTTC	14	.	many	TRBV5-1	TRBJ2-7
CASSRGQAHFNEQFF	TGTGCCAGCAGCCGAGGACAGGCCCACTTCAATGAGCAGTTCTTC	15	TRBD1	.	TRBV7-6	TRBJ2-1
CASSPRPGQGSYGYTF	TGTGCCAGCAGCCCCCGACCGGGACAGGGCTCCTATGGCTACACCTTC	16	TRBD1	once	TRBV9	TRBJ1-2
CASSPQGGDNEQFF	TGTGCCAGCTCACCACAGGGGGGTGACAATGAGCAGTTCTTC	14	.	few	TRBV18	TRBJ2-1
CSVGGTGANVLTF	TGCAGCGTGGGGGGGACCGGGGCCAACGTCCTGACTTTC	13	TRBD2	few	TRBV29-1	TRBJ2-6
CASHPRASGPSEQYF	TGCGCCAGCCACCCCAGAGCTAGCGGACCCTCCGAGCAGTACTTC	15	TRBD2	many	TRBV10-2	TRBJ2-7
CASSSVTFREQYF	TGTGCCAGCAGCTCAGTAACTTTCCGCGAGCAGTACTTC	13	.	many	TRBV11-2	TRBJ2-7
CASRSRDRYYEQYF	TGTGCCAGCAGAAGCCGGGACAGGTACTACGAGCAGTACTTC	14	TRBD1	many	TRBV6-1	TRBJ2-7
CASSESGTGYEQYF	TGTGCCAGCAGTGAAAGCGGGACAGGCTACGAGCAGTACTTC	14	.	few	TRBV6-1	TRBJ2-7
CARGLAGTDTQYF	TGTGCCCGGGGACTAGCGGGCACAGATACGCAGTATTTT	13	TRBD2	few	TRBV30	TRBJ2-3
CASSGARYQETQYF	TGTGCCAGCAGTGGTGCCAGGTACCAAGAGACCCAGTACTTC	14	.	many	TRBV2	TRBJ2-5